Each of the 21 T cell receptor beta chains below was sequenced from the same sample in a study of T cell responses to AZD1222 COVID-19 vaccine. The table came from immunoSEQ multiplex PCR; TCRdb's copy has only in-frame clones and leaves some out. The sample holds over 130,000 clones, 92% seen once. Material: peripheral blood, obtained 28 days after the second AZD1222 dose. Source of these receptors: an adult who received the AZD1222 COVID-19 vaccine.

The J gene is TRBJ2-7, the V gene TRBV19, with 7 bases aligning to TRBD1. Germline lookup yields CDR1 LNHDA and CDR2 SQIVND (reference sequence). The CDR3 sequence is 15 residues long. Unmatched junction bases numbered 5, after V lost 3 bases and J lost 0 bases. The CDR3 reads CASSIPTGISYEQYF. The DNA for the CDR3 is TGTGCCAGTAGTATCCCGACAGGGATCTCCTACGAGCAGTACTTC. The whole variable domain, filled in from reference TRBV19 and TRBJ2-7, reads DGGITQSPKYLFRKEGQNVTLSCEQNLNHDAMYWYRQDPGQGLRLIYYSQIVNDFQKGDIAEGYSVSREKKESFPLTVTSAQKNPTAFYLCASSIPTGISYEQYFGPGTRLTVT.

J is TRBJ2-7 and V is TRBV3-1 (or the pseudogene TRBV3-2), with D uncertain. The CDR3 is 14 residues long. V was trimmed by 2 bases and J by 1 base, leaving 9 bases between them. Germline V gene lookup returns CDR1 LGHDT and CDR2 YNNKEL (reference sequence). For the CDR3, the DNA is TGTGCCAGCAGCCAATCTAGTGTGTCCTACGAGCAGTACTTC. Its translation is CASSQSSVSYEQYF.

In the case of this clone: A read error may produce the germline difference seen at one junction end. The V call is TRBV28, the J call TRBJ1-3; unclear D gene. Germline CDR1 and CDR2: MDHEN and SYDVKM. The CDR3 contains 14 residues. This chain's CDR3 is CASTSVGDGDTIYF. The CDR3 DNA reads as TGTGCCAGCACCAGCGTAGGAGATGGAGACACCATATATTTT.

V gene TRBV5-5 combines with J gene TRBJ1-2; unclear D gene. Germline V CDR1 and CDR2: SGHKS, YYEKEE (reference sequence). The CDR3 runs to 11 residues. V lost 2 bases to trimming and J lost 7 bases, with 6 bases between them. CDR3 loop: CASSLSPGYTF. As DNA, the CDR3 is TGTGCCAGCAGCTTATCGCCTGGCTACACCTTC.

The chain uses TRBV29-1 and TRBJ2-7, with 10 bases that match TRBD2. The CDR3 runs 13 residues. Unmatched junction bases numbered 4, after V lost 5 bases and J lost 3 bases. Germline V lookup: CDR1 SQVTM, CDR2 ANQGSEA. The CDR3 here is CSVQLAGHYEQYF. For the CDR3, the DNA is TGCAGCGTTCAACTAGCGGGACACTACGAGCAGTACTTC.

This chain joins TRBV6-5 and TRBJ1-3, with a possible D match to TRBD1 (5 bases). The CDR3 has 14 residues. V shed 7 bases and J shed 0 bases, with 10 bases lying between them. Germline CDR1 MNHEY, CDR2 SVGAGI. The CDR3 sequence is CASKRGNSGNTIYF. The CDR3 DNA follows: TGTGCCAGCAAAAGGGGTAACTCTGGAAACACCATATATTTT.

The gene calls are TRBV11-3 and TRBJ2-1; D gene uncertain. V was cut by 5 bases and J by 1 base, with 9 bases left in between. Per germline, CDR1 SGHNT and CDR2 YENEEA. CDR3 length equals 14 residues. The CDR3 spells CASSQRWSYNEQFF. Here the CDR3 DNA reads TGTGCCAGCAGCCAACGGTGGTCCTACAATGAGCAGTTCTTC.

This clone was seen more than once but under ten times. The chain carries TRBV6-5 and TRBJ1-5; D is uncertain. The CDR3 loop spans 15 amino acids. V shed 6 bases and J shed 0 bases, with 12 bases lying between them. CDR1 MNHEY and CDR2 SVGAGI come from the germline V gene. CDR3 DNA sequence: TGTGCCAGCAGATCGGAGGGTTATAGCAATCAGCCCCAGCATTTT. This sequence encodes CASRSEGYSNQPQHF.

V is TRBV28 and J is TRBJ2-7; D tentatively fits TRBD1 or TRBD2 (6 bases each). Between the trimmed V and J ends, which lost 7 bases and 1 base, there was a span of 26 bases. CDR3 length equals 18 residues. Germline loops: CDR1 MDHEN, CDR2 SYDVKM. CDR3 nucleotide sequence: TGTGCCAGCACCATGGCCCTTTTAAGGGGGGCTAAATCCTACGAGCAGTACTTC. This translates into CASTMALLRGAKSYEQYF.

The V and J genes are TRBV23-1 and TRBJ1-2, with 8 bases fitting TRBD1. TRBV23-1 is an ORF, and what it does is uncertain. This CDR3 is 17 amino acids long. J lost 0 bases, V lost 3 bases, and 9 bases had no gene match. CDR3 loop: CASSHGQGRGSNYGYTF. In nucleotides, the CDR3 is TGCGCCAGCAGTCACGGACAGGGTCGAGGTTCTAACTATGGCTACACCTTC.

This clone was detected a few times. V and J are TRBV2 and TRBJ2-5; D is undetermined. V was pared by 7 bases and J by 3 bases, with 6 bases between. Germline V gene lookup returns CDR1 SNHLY and CDR2 FYNNEI. This CDR3 is built from 11 residues. The CDR3 nucleotides are TGTGCCAGCATCTCCGAAGAGACCCAGTACTTC. Protein: CASISEETQYF.

The gene calls are TRBV6-5 and TRBJ2-5; D perhaps matches TRBD2 (6 bases). CDR1 is MNHEY, CDR2 SVGAGI, per germline. V lost 7 bases to trimming and J lost 5 bases, with 20 bases between them. This CDR3 comprises 15 residues. The CDR3 region has the DNA TGTGCCAGCATCCGCGGGACTGCCGGATACGAGACCCAGTACTTC. Protein product: CASIRGTAGYETQYF.

J is TRBJ1-1 and V is TRBV6-5; D is unclear. The germline gives CDR1 MNHEY, CDR2 SVGAGI. V was trimmed by 6 bases and J by 6 bases, leaving 20 bases between them. There are 15 residues in the CDR3. The chain's CDR3 is CASRGFSAIVAEAFF. The DNA of the CDR3 is TGTGCCAGCAGGGGGTTTTCTGCAATTGTGGCTGAAGCTTTCTTT.

The CDR3 is CASRPGHAYNEQFF. CDR3 nucleotide sequence: TGTGCCAGCAGGCCGGGACACGCTTACAATGAGCAGTTCTTC. This sequence joins TRBV6-5 and TRBJ2-1, with D perhaps matching TRBD1 (6 bases). Per germline, CDR1 MNHEY and CDR2 SVGAGI. V was pared by 6 bases and J by 4 bases, with 13 bases between. The CDR3 is 14 amino acids.

The gene calls are TRBV14 and TRBJ1-2, with TRBD1 as a possible D gene (6 bases). CDR1 and CDR2 from the germline V gene are SGHDN and FVKESK. This CDR3 comprises 15 residues. V lost 0 bases and J lost 4, with 12 bases in between. The CDR3 region is CASSQDTTGLYGYTF. In nucleotides, the CDR3 is TGTGCCAGCAGCCAAGATACAACAGGGCTCTATGGCTACACCTTC.

J is TRBJ2-7 and V is TRBV19; 7 nucleotides line up with TRBD1. The J call is doubtful: the DNA matches TRBJ2-5 better. The germline gives CDR1 LNHDA, CDR2 SQIVND (reference sequence). The CDR3 is made up of 14 amino acids. DNA for the CDR3: TGTGCCAGTAGTATCGGGACAGCCCAAGAGACCCAGTACTTC. Translating it yields CASSIGTAQETQYF.

V is TRBV2 and J is TRBJ2-1, with 8 positions matching TRBD1. CDR1 and CDR2 (germline): SNHLY, FYNNEI. The CDR3 has 15 amino acids. J was trimmed by 2 bases and V by 7 bases; bases with no gene match: 7. The CDR3 nucleotides read TGTGCCAGCACCCTGGACAGGGTCACCTACAATGAGCAGTTCTTC. The encoded protein is CASTLDRVTYNEQFF.

This chain joins TRBV18 and TRBJ2-7, with 8 nucleotides matching TRBD1. CDR3 size: 14 residues. Per the germline V gene, CDR1 is KGHSH and CDR2 is LQKENI. V was clipped by 4 bases and J by 1 base; unmatched bases: 3. CDR3 residues: CASSRGQGSYEQYF. The CDR3 DNA reads TGTGCCAGCTCACGCGGACAGGGTTCCTACGAGCAGTACTTC.

The rearrangement links TRBV15 to TRBJ1-5, with D unclear. CDR3 length: 16 amino acids. V lost 0 bases and J lost 2, with 11 bases in between. Germline V CDR1 and CDR2: LNHNV, YYDKDF (reference sequence). This CDR3 is CATSRDRPYGNQPQHF. The CDR3 DNA follows: TGTGCCACCAGCAGAGATCGGCCTTATGGCAATCAGCCCCAGCATTTT.

This clone has more than one count but fewer than ten. This rearrangement joins TRBV12-5 to TRBJ2-5; no reliable D call. Trimming shortened V by 6 bases and J by 4 bases, and 9 bases separated the two germline ends. The CDR3 consists of 12 residues. The germline V gene has CDR1 LGHNT and CDR2 FRNRAP. CDR3 amino acids: CASGHSVETQYF. The CDR3 nucleotides are TGTGCTAGTGGACACTCGGTAGAGACCCAGTACTTC.

The chain uses TRBV4-3 and TRBJ2-7; weak D call: TRBD2 (5 bases). Trimming shortened V by 8 bases and J by 3 bases, and 20 bases separated the two germline ends. Germline assignment: CDR1 LGHNA and CDR2 YSLEER. This CDR3 spans 15 amino acids. The CDR3 sequence: CASRERAGFNYEQYF. The CDR3 nucleotides read TGCGCCAGCCGAGAGAGGGCGGGCTTTAACTACGAGCAGTACTTC.